The 4 T cell receptor beta chains below all came from one sample that was sequenced in a study of PD-1 blockade in classical Hodgkin lymphoma. Time point of the sample: cycle 4 day 1 (C4D1), after more than five weeks of nivolumab. Each and every patient relapsed after autologous stem cell transplantation, and patients got differing brentuximab vedotin exposure. Profiled with immunoSEQ multiplex PCR; TCRdb holds only in-frame clones, not every one. The top ten clones hold 9.4% of a sample with about 93,000 clones, approximately 78% of them seen once. This material consisted of peripheral blood mononuclear cells (PBMCs), taken before the fourth cycle of nivolumab. These receptors originate from a human donor with classical Hodgkin lymphoma.

The chain recombines TRBV4-2 with TRBJ1-5; 7 positions agree with TRBD1. This CDR3 comprises 15 residues. Unmatched junction bases numbered 5, after V lost 0 bases and J lost 6 bases. Germline CDR1 and CDR2: LGHNA and YNFKEQ. The DNA for the CDR3 is TGTGCCAGCAGCCAAGATCCAGGGGGTGGTCAGCCCCAGCATTTT. Translated: CASSQDPGGGQPQHF.

V usage is TRBV2 and J usage is TRBJ2-2; 8 nucleotides match TRBD2. Germline-derived CDR1 and CDR2 are SNHLY and FYNNEI. This CDR3 is 20 amino acids long. Trimming took 4 bases from V and 1 from J; bases not matched to a gene: 17. CDR3 sequence reads: CASSGVSGNIEGLNTGELFF. CDR3 bases: TGTGCCAGCAGTGGAGTTAGCGGGAATATTGAAGGGCTGAACACCGGGGAGCTGTTTTTT.

The rearrangement uses TRBV4-1 and TRBJ2-1, with TRBD2 matching 12 bases. Germline V gene lookup returns CDR1 MGHRA and CDR2 YSYEKL. Losses at the gene ends were 6 bases for V and 10 bases for J; bases not matched to a gene: 13. CDR3 length equals 16 residues. CDR3 region: CASRQTSGGKGSEQFF. In DNA form, the CDR3 reads TGCGCCAGCAGGCAGACTAGCGGGGGAAAAGGGTCAGAGCAGTTCTTC.

The CDR3 DNA is TGTGCCAGCAGCTTGGGGAACTCTGGGGCCAACGTCCTGACTTTC. This encodes CASSLGNSGANVLTF. V is TRBV5-8 and J is TRBJ2-6; D ambiguous. Looked up from germline, CDR1 is SGHTS and CDR2 is YDEGEE. Trimming took 0 bases from V and 0 from J, leaving 4 bases between them. The CDR3 has 15 amino acids.